Shown below are 14 T cell receptor beta chains from a single sample sequenced in a study of cytomegalovirus exposure and HLA in healthy donors. This PCR relied on a set of 60 Vbeta primers and 13 Jbeta primers. Here immunoSEQ multiplex PCR was the method, and the copy in TCRdb shows in-frame clones only, minus some. Altogether about 110,000 clones are present, over 70% being singletons, with the ten largest covering 2.5% to 3%. The sequenced sample consisted of PBMCs. The receptor source for this set is a male donor in good health and CMV-seropositive.

The V gene is TRBV7-2, the J gene TRBJ2-3; D ambiguous. Trimming cost V 3 bases and J 4 bases, with 11 bases left between them. This CDR3 contains 14 residues. Per germline, CDR1 SGHTA and CDR2 FQGNSA. The chain's CDR3 is CASSLSVSADTQYF. As DNA, the CDR3 is TGTGCCAGCAGCTTGAGCGTAAGTGCAGATACGCAGTATTTT.

This chain uses TRBV5-4 with TRBJ2-3; D is perhaps TRBD2 (6 bases). CDR3 size: 14 residues. CDR1 SGHNT and CDR2 YYREEE come from the germline V gene (reference sequence). Trimming cost V 7 bases and J 0 bases, with 12 bases left between them. CDR3 nucleotides: TGTGCCAGCGGCGGGACTCCTAGCACAGATACGCAGTATTTT. Its translation is CASGGTPSTDTQYF.

A single count supports this clone. V and J are TRBV11-2 and TRBJ1-2; the match to TRBD1 covers 7 bases. CDR1 is SGHAT, CDR2 FQNNGV, per germline. This CDR3 spans 14 amino acids. After removal of 5 bases from V and 7 bases from J, the junction contained 10 bases not matched to a gene. The CDR3 spells CASSRGQKRCGYTF. CDR3 sequence (DNA): TGTGCCAGCAGCCGGGGACAGAAACGCTGTGGCTACACCTTC.

This rearrangement joins TRBV28 to TRBJ2-7; 9 bases are a match to TRBD1. The CDR3 loop spans 18 amino acids. J gave up 5 bases and V 4 bases, and 18 bases lay outside the gene matches. Germline values: CDR1 MDHEN, CDR2 SYDVKM. The CDR3 bases are TGTGCCAGCAGTTCATTAGGCGGGGACAGGGTAGTATTCCACGAGCAGTACTTC. It codes for CASSSLGGDRVVFHEQYF.

This clone was recorded a few times. V and J are TRBV5-3 and TRBJ2-7, with TRBD2 as a possible D gene (5 bases). TRBV5-3 is treated as an ORF (open reading frame) with a function not yet certain. CDR3 size: 12 residues. The V and J ends lost 3 bases and 4 bases respectively, with 8 bases between them. CDR3 sequence (DNA): TGTGCCAGAAGCTCGGGGAGTTACGAGCAGTACTTC. It translates to CARSSGSYEQYF.

The genes are TRBV25-1 and TRBJ2-2; D perhaps matches TRBD1 (6 bases). The length of the CDR3 is 16 residues. The V end was cut by 5 bases, the J end by 0 bases, with 13 bases between. Germline V gives CDR1 MGHDK, CDR2 SYGVNS. This chain's CDR3 is CASSSSTGTNTGELFF. CDR3 DNA: TGTGCCAGCAGTTCGTCGACAGGCACGAACACCGGGGAGCTGTTTTTT.

The chain links TRBV25-1 to TRBJ1-1, with 8 bases aligning to TRBD1. V was pared by 1 base and J by 6 bases, with 4 bases of the junction left unmatched. The CDR3 is 14 amino acids. CDR1 and CDR2 from the germline V gene are MGHDK and SYGVNS. CDR3 amino acids: CASSELAGGPEAFF. As DNA, the CDR3 is TGTGCCAGCAGTGAATTGGCAGGGGGCCCTGAAGCTTTCTTT.

CDR3: CASSAPGLAGGELFF. The CDR3 DNA follows: TGTGCCAGCAGTGCTCCGGGACTAGCGGGCGGGGAGCTGTTTTTT. The chain uses TRBV28 and TRBJ2-2; 12 bases are shared with TRBD2. J gave up 7 bases and V 5 bases, and 5 bases lay outside the gene matches. Germline V gives CDR1 MDHEN, CDR2 SYDVKM. The CDR3 totals 15 residues. Full variable domain (rest looked up from reference TRBV28 and TRBJ2-2): DVKVTQSSRYLVKRTGEKVFLECVQDMDHENMFWYRQDPGLGLRLIYFSYDVKMKEKGDIPEGYSVSREKKERFSLILESASTNQTSMYLCASSAPGLAGGELFFGEGSRLTVL.

The chain carries TRBV4-2 and TRBJ2-2; TRBD2 matches 7 bases. The ends lost 5 bases at V and 4 bases at J; junction bases unmatched: 16. The length of the CDR3 is 18 residues. Germline V gene lookup returns CDR1 LGHNA and CDR2 YNFKEQ. The CDR3 coding sequence is TGTGCCAGCAGCGGACGAGGCGGGGGAGTTGAGGGCACCGGGGAGCTGTTTTTT. It codes for CASSGRGGGVEGTGELFF.

This clone has more than one count but fewer than ten. The chain has TRBV5-1 and TRBJ2-2; TRBD2 is a possible D gene (5 bases). V was trimmed by 2 bases and J by 0 bases, leaving 11 bases between them. The germline V gene has CDR1 SGHRS and CDR2 YFSETQ. The CDR3 contains 16 residues. CDR3 region: CASSLSGQANTGELFF. Written as DNA, the CDR3 is TGCGCCAGCAGCTTAAGCGGCCAGGCGAACACCGGGGAGCTGTTTTTT.

This clone was counted between two and nine times. The rearrangement links TRBV6-6 to TRBJ1-1; no reliable D call. This CDR3 has 13 residues. The germline V and J ends were trimmed by 4 bases and 3 bases, with 9 bases remaining between them. Germline CDR1 is MNHNY and CDR2 is SVGAGI (reference sequence). Here the CDR3 DNA reads TGTGCCAGCAGTTCGGAACAGTACACTGAAGCTTTCTTT. Translating gives CASSSEQYTEAFF.

V and J are TRBV5-4 and TRBJ1-3, with a tentative D call TRBD1 (6 bases). The CDR3 sequence is 17 residues long. V gave up 2 bases and J gave up 3 bases, with 18 bases separating them. Germline V gene lookup returns CDR1 SGHNT and CDR2 YYREEE (reference sequence). In nucleotides, the CDR3 is TGTGCCAGCAGCTTTCAGGTCCGCAGGGGCGGTGGAAACACCATATATTTT. It is translated as CASSFQVRRGGGNTIYF.

The rearrangement uses TRBV4-1 and TRBJ1-1; D may be TRBD1 (5 bases). The CDR3 totals 17 residues. Germline CDR1 is MGHRA and CDR2 is YSYEKL. V was shortened by 4 bases and J by 0 bases, with 18 bases between the two germline ends. The CDR3 loop reads CASSPKPVGQMNTEAFF. The CDR3 DNA is TGCGCCAGCAGCCCAAAACCCGTAGGACAAATGAACACTGAAGCTTTCTTT.

A word on this clone: A junction boundary mismatches the germline segment, possibly from a read error. This sequence joins TRBV27 and TRBJ1-1; D perhaps matches TRBD1 (6 bases). CDR1 and CDR2 (germline): MNHEY, SMNVEV (reference sequence). The CDR3 spans 16 residues. DNA for the CDR3: TGTGCCAGCAGTCTATCGGGGGCGGGGGCAAACACTGAAGCTTTCTTT. This translates into CASSLSGAGANTEAFF.